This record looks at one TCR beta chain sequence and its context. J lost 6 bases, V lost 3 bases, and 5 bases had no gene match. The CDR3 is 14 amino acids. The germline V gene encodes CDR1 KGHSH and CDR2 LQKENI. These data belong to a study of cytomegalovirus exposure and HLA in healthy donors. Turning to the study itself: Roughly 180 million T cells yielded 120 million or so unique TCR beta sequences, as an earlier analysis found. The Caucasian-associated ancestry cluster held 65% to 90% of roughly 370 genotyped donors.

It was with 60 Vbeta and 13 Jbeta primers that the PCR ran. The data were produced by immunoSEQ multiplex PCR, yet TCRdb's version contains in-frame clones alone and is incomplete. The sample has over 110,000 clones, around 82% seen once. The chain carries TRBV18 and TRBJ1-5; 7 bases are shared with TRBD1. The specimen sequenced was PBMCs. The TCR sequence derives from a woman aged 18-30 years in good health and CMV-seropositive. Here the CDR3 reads CASSPSGGSQPQHF. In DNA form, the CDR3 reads TGTGCCAGCTCACCCTCAGGGGGTAGTCAGCCCCAGCATTTT.